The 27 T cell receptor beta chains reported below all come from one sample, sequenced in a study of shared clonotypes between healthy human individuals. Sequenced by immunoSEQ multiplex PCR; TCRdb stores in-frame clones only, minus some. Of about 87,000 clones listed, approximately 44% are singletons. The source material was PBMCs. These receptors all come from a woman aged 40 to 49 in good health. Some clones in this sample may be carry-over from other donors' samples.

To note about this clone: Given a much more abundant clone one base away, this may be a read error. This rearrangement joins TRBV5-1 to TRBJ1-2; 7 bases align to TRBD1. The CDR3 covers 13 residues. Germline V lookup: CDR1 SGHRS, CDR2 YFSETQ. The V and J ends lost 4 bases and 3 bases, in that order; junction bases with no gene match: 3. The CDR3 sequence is CASSTGTDYGYTF. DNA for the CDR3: TGCGCCAGCAGCACCGGGACAGACTATGGCTACACCTTC.

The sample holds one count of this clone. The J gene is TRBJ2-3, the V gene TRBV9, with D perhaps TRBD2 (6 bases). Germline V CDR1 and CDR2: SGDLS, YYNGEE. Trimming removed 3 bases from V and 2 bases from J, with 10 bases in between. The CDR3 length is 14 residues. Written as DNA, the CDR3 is TGTGCCAGCAGCGCGGGACTCTCCACAGATACGCAGTATTTT. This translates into CASSAGLSTDTQYF.

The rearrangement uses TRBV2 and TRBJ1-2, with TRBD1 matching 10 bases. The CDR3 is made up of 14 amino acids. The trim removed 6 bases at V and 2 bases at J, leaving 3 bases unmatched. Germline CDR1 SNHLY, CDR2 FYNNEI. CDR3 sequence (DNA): TGTGCCAGCAGGACAGGGGGCACAAACTATGGCTACACCTTC. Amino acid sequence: CASRTGGTNYGYTF. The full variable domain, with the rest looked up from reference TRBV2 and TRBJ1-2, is EPEVTQTPSHQVTQMGQEVILRCVPISNHLYFYWYRQILGQKVEFLVSFYNNEISEKSEIFDDQFSVERPDGSNFTLKIRSTKLEDSAMYFCASRTGGTNYGYTFGSGTRLTVV.

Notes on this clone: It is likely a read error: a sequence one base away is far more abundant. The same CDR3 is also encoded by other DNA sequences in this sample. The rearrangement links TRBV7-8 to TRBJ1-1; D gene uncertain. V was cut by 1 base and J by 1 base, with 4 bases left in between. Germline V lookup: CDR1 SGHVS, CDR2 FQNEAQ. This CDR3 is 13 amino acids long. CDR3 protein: CASSLDRNTEAFF. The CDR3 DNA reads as TGTGCCAGCAGCTTAGACAGGAACACTGAAGCTTTCTTT.

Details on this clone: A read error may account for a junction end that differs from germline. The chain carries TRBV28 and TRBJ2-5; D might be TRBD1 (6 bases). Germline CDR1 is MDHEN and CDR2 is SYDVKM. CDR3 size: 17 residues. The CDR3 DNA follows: TGTGCCAGCAGCCCCCACCCGGCAAACAGGGTCCAAGGGACCCAGTACTTC. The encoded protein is CASSPHPANRVQGTQYF. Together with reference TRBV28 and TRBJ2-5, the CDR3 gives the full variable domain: DVKVTQSSRYLVKRTGEKVFLECVQDMDHENMFWYRQDPGLGLRLIYFSYDVKMKEKGDIPEGYSVSREKKERFSLILESASTNQTSMYLCASSPHPANRVQGTQYFGPGTRLLVL.

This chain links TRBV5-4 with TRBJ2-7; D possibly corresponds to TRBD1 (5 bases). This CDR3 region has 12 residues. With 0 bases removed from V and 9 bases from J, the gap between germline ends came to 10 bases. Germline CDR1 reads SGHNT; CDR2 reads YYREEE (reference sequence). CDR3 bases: TGTGCCAGCAGCTTGGACAGGTCTAGGCAGTACTTC. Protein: CASSLDRSRQYF.

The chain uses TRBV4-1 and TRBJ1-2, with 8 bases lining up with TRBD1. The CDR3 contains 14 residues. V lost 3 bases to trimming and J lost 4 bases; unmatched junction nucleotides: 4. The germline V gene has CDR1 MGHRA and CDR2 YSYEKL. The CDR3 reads CASSQNQGAYGYTF. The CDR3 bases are TGCGCCAGCAGCCAGAACCAGGGGGCCTATGGCTACACCTTC.

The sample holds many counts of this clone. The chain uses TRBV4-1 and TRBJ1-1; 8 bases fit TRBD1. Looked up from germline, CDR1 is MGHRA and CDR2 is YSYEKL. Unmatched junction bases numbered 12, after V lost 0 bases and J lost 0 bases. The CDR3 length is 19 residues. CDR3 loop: CASSQDWLQGARVNTEAFF. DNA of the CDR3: TGCGCCAGCAGCCAAGATTGGTTGCAGGGGGCGAGGGTGAACACTGAAGCTTTCTTT.

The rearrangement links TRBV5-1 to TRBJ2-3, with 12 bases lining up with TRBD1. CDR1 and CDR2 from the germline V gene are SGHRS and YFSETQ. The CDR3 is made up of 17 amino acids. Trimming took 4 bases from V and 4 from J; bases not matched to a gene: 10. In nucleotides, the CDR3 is TGCGCCAGCAGCGTTCGACCGGGACAGGGGGCCGCAGATACGCAGTATTTT. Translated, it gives CASSVRPGQGAADTQYF.

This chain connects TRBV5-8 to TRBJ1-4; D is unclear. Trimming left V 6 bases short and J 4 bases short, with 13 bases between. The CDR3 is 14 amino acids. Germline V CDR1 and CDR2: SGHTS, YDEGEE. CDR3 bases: TGTGCCAGCAAAGGGATGGGTTATAATGAAAAACTGTTTTTT. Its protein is CASKGMGYNEKLFF. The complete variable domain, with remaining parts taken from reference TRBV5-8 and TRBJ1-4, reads EAGVTQSPTHLIKTRGQQATLRCSPISGHTSVYWYQQALGLGLQFLLWYDEGEERNRGNFPPRFSGRQFPNYSSELNVNALELEDSALYLCASKGMGYNEKLFFGSGTQLSVL.

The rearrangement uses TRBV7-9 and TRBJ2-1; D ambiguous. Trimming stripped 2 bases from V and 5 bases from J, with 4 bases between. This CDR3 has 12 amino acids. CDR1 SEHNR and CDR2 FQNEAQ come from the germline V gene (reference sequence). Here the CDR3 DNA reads TGTGCCAGCAGCTTATTAGACAATGAGCAGTTCTTC. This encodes CASSLLDNEQFF.

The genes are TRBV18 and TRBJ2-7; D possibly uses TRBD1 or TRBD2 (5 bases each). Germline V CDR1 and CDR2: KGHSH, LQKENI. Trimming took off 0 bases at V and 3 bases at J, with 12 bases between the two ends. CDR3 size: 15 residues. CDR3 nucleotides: TGTGCCAGCTCACCACCGGTCGGGGACCACTACGAGCAGTACTTC. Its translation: CASSPPVGDHYEQYF.

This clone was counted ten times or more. The CDR3 loop is CASSFMGGMNTEAFF. The CDR3 coding sequence is TGTGCCAGCAGCTTTATGGGGGGCATGAACACTGAAGCTTTCTTT. J is TRBJ1-1 and V is TRBV5-6; TRBD1 might be the D (6 bases). V was clipped by 2 bases and J by 0 bases, with 11 bases between them. Germline V lookup: CDR1 SGHDT, CDR2 YYEEEE. This CDR3 has 15 amino acids.

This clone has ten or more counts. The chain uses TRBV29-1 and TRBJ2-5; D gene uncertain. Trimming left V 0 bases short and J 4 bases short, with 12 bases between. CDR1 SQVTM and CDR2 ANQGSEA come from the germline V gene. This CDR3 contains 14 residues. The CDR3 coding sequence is TGCAGCGTTGAAGATCCGGGCCGAGGAGAGACCCAGTACTTC. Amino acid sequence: CSVEDPGRGETQYF.

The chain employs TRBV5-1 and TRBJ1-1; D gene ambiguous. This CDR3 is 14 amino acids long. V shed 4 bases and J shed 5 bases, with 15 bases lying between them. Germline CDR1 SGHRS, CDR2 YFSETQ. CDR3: CASSPGRENTEAFF. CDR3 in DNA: TGCGCCAGCAGCCCAGGACGGGAGAATACTGAAGCTTTCTTT.

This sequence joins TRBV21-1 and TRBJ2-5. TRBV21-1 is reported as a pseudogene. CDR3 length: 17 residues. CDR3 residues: CASTQRCGQAASGTQYF. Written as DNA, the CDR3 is TGTGCCAGCACCCAAAGATGCGGACAGGCCGCTAGCGGGACCCAGTACTTC.

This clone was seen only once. The CDR3 sequence is CASSSDSGGNYEQYF. The CDR3 region has the DNA TGTGCCAGCAGTTCCGACTCGGGCGGAAACTACGAGCAGTACTTC. This chain connects TRBV28 to TRBJ2-7; no clear D gene. This CDR3 has 15 residues. The germline CDR1 and CDR2 sequences are MDHEN and SYDVKM. V gave up 4 bases and J gave up 3 bases, with 16 bases separating them.

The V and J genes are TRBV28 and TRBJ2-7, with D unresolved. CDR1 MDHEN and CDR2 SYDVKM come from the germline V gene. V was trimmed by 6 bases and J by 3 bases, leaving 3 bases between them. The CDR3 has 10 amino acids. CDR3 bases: TGTGCCAGCAGCCGCTACGAGCAGTACTTC. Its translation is CASSRYEQYF. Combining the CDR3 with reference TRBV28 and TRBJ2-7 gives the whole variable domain DVKVTQSSRYLVKRTGEKVFLECVQDMDHENMFWYRQDPGLGLRLIYFSYDVKMKEKGDIPEGYSVSREKKERFSLILESASTNQTSMYLCASSRYEQYFGPGTRLTVT.

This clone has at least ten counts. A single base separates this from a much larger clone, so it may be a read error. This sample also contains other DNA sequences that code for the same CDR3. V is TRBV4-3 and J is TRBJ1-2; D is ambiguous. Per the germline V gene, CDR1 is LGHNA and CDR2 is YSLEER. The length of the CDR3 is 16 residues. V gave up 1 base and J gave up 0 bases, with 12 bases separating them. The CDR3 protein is CASSQGLTETNYGYTF. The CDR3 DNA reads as TGCGCCAGCAGCCAAGGTCTAACGGAGACTAACTATGGCTACACCTTC.

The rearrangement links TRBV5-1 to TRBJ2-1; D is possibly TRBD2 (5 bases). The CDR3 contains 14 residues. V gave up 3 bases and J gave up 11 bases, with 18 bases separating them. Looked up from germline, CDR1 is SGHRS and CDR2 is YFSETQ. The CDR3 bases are TGCGCCAGCAGCTCCTTAGCGAGGCGTAATAAGCAGTTCTTC. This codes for CASSSLARRNKQFF.

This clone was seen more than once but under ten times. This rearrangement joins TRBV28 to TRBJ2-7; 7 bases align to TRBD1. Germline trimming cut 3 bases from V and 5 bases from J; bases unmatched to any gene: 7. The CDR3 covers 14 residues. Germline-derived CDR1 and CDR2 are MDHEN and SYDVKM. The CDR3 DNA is TGTGCCAGCAGTTTCCTCCCAACAGGGGACGAGCAGTACTTC. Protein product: CASSFLPTGDEQYF.

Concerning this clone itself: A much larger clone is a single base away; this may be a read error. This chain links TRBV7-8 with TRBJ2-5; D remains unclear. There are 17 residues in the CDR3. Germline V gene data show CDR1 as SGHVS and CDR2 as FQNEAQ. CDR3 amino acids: CASSPTRMGRYQGTQYF. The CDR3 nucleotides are TGTGCCAGCAGCCCAACCCGGATGGGAAGGTACCAAGGGACCCAGTACTTC.

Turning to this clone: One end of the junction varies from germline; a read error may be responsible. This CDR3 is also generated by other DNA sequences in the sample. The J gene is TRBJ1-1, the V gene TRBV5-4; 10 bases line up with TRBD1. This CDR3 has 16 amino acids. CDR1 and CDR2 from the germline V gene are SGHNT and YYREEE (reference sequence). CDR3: CASCLGTGVEDAEAFF. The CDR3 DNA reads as TGTGCCAGCTGCTTGGGGACAGGGGTTGAGGACGCCGAAGCTTTCTTT.

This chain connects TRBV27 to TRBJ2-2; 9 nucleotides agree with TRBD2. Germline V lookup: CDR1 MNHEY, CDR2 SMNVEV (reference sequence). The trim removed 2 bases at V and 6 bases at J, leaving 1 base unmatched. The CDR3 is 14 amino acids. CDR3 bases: TGTGCCAGCAGTTTAGCGGGAGGGCCCGGGGAGCTGTTTTTT. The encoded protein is CASSLAGGPGELFF.

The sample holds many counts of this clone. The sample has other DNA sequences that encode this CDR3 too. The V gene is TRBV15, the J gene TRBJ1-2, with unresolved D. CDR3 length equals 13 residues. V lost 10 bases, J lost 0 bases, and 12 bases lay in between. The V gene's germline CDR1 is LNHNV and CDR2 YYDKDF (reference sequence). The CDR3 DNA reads TGTGCCATCGCAACAACAGCTAACTATGGCTACACCTTC. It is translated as CAIATTANYGYTF.

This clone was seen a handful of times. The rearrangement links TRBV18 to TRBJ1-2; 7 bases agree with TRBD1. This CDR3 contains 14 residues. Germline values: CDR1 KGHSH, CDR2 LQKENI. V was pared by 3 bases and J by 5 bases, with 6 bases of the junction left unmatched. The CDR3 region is CASSPSRQGYGYTF. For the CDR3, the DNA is TGTGCCAGCTCACCGTCGAGACAGGGATATGGCTACACCTTC.

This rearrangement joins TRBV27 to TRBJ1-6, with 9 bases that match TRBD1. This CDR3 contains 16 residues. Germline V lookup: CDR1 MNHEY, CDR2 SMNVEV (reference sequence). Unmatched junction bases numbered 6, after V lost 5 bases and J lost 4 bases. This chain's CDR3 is CASSKGQGSYNSPLHF. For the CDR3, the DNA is TGTGCCAGCAGTAAGGGACAGGGAAGTTATAATTCACCCCTCCACTTT.